The entry below gives a single T cell receptor (beta chain) sequence along with its context. Its antigen remains unidentified. Per-base quality was not reported, and no clone a single base away is much larger than it. The CDR3 regions of human TCRbeta chains were analyzed by immunosequencing. From the authors' description of their analysis: TCRs in the repertoires were compared against a reference library of SARS-CoV-2-specific TCRs that had been generated with the MIRA antigen-specificity platform. Breadth was defined as the fraction of unique TCRs that were SARS-CoV-2-associated. Depth was defined as the fraction of total T cells that were SARS-CoV-2-associated. Using the MIRA data, every spike-specific TCR was mapped to the spike region that the TCR reacted to and assigned to either a CD4 or a CD8 class. Log10-transformed breadth and depth values were compared by one-way ANOVA with Sidak's multiple comparisons tests. TCRdb limited this immuneACCESS table to in-frame rearrangements with V and J called. A share of clones is missing; checked studies link under half to unresolved V genes, and the rest is unexplained. The D gene and trimming were derived from the DNA, and the V and J assignments and clone size from that table. This sample holds roughly 130,000 clones; roughly nine tenths were observed only once. The ten largest make up approximately 3.8% of the sample.

Explained via the paper, the time point label denotes: about 28 days (+/-7) after the second vaccine dose. AZD1222 recipients with second doses at about 4 weeks or about 12 weeks were pooled, because spike-specific TCR depth and breadth did not differ between schedules. Samples from vaccinated people were obtained from the UK trials COV001 and COV002, which included a single-blind randomized controlled phase 2/3 trial of AZD1222 (ChAdOx1 nCoV-19) in healthy adults. For TCRbeta chain sequencing, PBMC samples from trial participants were taken at day 0 and at day 28 after the second dose. The entry originates in a study of T cell responses to AZD1222 COVID-19 vaccine (dated by TCRdb to the early 2020s). At the level of the whole study: A total of 230 to 250 trial participants underwent TCR sequencing, of whom roughly 210 received two doses of AZD1222 and about 26 received two doses of the MenACWY control vaccine. Trial participants were enrolled into age subgroups of 18-55, 56-69 and 70-plus years, which contained 148, 28 and 57 TCR-sequenced participants, respectively. Results and caveats for the whole study, not just this receptor: Participants were mostly white British and included more females than males, and it was suggested by the authors that clonal diversity may have been underestimated. The whole spike protein was spanned by vaccine-associated CD4 TCRs, and dominant responses were seen in regions 160-218 and 743-854. Reportedly, almost half of the unique spike-specific TCRs recognized epitopes lying outside the regions that are mutated in the B.1.351 and B.1.1.7 variants. The 56-69-year group was small, and its depth increase did not reach significance, likely because of low power. Because no day 14 peak-response samples were available, the repertoires could be characterized only after the peak T cell response. Spike-specific TCR breadth and depth rose significantly after two AZD1222 doses compared with day 0 and with MenACWY recipients. Conclusions about previously exposed vaccinees were limited because only six or seven AZD1222 recipients were SARS-CoV-2 seropositive at baseline.

From cysteine to phenylalanine, the CDR3 is 19 amino acids long. CDR3 DNA is the only sequence kept; it has 57 bases, read in frame from the first base. Germline trimming: 3 bases from V, 0 bases from J; junction bases outside gene matches: 15. Based on the germline V gene, the CDR1 and CDR2 sequences are SGHRS and YFSETQ. Here the sequenced sample was peripheral blood, taken 28 days after the second AZD1222 dose. This TCR was sampled from an adult who received the AZD1222 COVID-19 vaccine. The V and J genes are TRBV5-1 and TRBJ1-5, with 7 bases aligning to TRBD1. The nucleotide sequence is given as TGCGCCAGCAGCTGGCCCGGGACAGTATATATCTATAGCAATCAGCCCCAGCATTTT. Its protein product is CASSWPGTVYIYSNQPQHF.